These T cell receptor beta chains were read from a single sample in a study of T cells after yellow fever vaccination. In TCRdb, the 5' RACE reads were re-called with MiXCR into one record per CDR3 protein. The sample contains 25,000 or so distinct CDR3 sequences, roughly 4.7% of which appear only once. The sample consisted of PBMCs, either bulk or a sorted T-cell subset (CD4+, CD8+, memory, or dextramer-sorted; not recorded which), taken on the day of the yellow fever booster vaccination. These receptor sequences come from a man younger than 30 who received the YFV17D yellow fever vaccine. CDR3s include the opening cysteine and the closing phenylalanine or tryptophan. Each record gives: D gene, J gene, V gene, clone size, CDR3 DNA, CDR3 protein. A D gene is named only where the DNA matches it firmly. Part of the rows lack a size; the others show once, few, many or a class for expanded clones.

TRBD2 | TRBJ2-3 | TRBV20-1 | many | TGCAGTGCTAGACCAGCGGGGTCGAGAGATACGCAGTATTTT | CSARPAGSRDTQYF
NA | TRBJ2-7 | TRBV12-3/TRBV12-4 | NA | TGTGCCAGCAGTTTAAGGGCCTACGAGCAGTACTTC | CASSLRAYEQYF
NA | TRBJ2-6 | TRBV5-1 | NA | TGCGCCAGCAGCTTGGGTCACCGCTCTGGGGCCAACGTCCTGACTTTC | CASSLGHRSGANVLTF
TRBD1 | TRBJ2-2 | TRBV5-1 | many | TGCGCCAGCAGCTTTACACCGGGACAGGGGGAGCTGTTTTTT | CASSFTPGQGELFF
NA | TRBJ2-1 | TRBV24-1 | large | TGTGCCACCAGTGATCGTCTCTACAATGAGCAGTTCTTC | CATSDRLYNEQFF
NA | TRBJ2-5 | TRBV5-1 | many | TGCGCCAGCAGCTTGGAGCAGGGAAGGGAGACCCAGTACTTC | CASSLEQGRETQYF
NA | TRBJ1-5 | TRBV7-2 | few | TGTGCCAGCAGCTTATACTCTGATAGCAATCAGCCCCAGCATTTT | CASSLYSDSNQPQHF
NA | TRBJ2-3 | TRBV5-1 | many | TGCGCCAGCAGCGCCAGCTCTACGGGTGCAGATACGCAGTATTTT | CASSASSTGADTQYF
NA | TRBJ2-2 | TRBV6-1 | NA | TGTGCCAGCAGTGCTACAGCCAGGAACACCGGGGAGCTGTTTTTT | CASSATARNTGELFF
NA | TRBJ1-2 | TRBV4-1 | many | TGCGCCAGCAGCCCCCCGGGGAGTGGCACTGGCTACACCTTC | CASSPPGSGTGYTF
TRBD1 | TRBJ2-2 | TRBV5-1 | many | TGCGCCAGCAGCTTGTGGTTGGGACAGATTCCCGGGGAGCTGTTTTTT | CASSLWLGQIPGELFF
TRBD1 | TRBJ1-1 | TRBV5-4 | NA | TGTGCCAGCTTGGGACAGGCGAACACTGAAGCTTTCTTT | CASLGQANTEAFF
NA | TRBJ2-7 | TRBV5-1 | many | TGCGCCAGCAGCGCCGGGACGGGAACCTACGAGCAGTACTTC | CASSAGTGTYEQYF
NA | TRBJ2-5 | TRBV5-1 | many | TGCGCCAGCAGCTTGGAGACGCCACAGGGAGCCCAGTACTTC | CASSLETPQGAQYF
NA | TRBJ2-7 | TRBV5-1 | NA | TGCGCCAGCAGCTTGGCCCCCCAGCCACTCGGCTCCTACGAGCAGTACTTC | CASSLAPQPLGSYEQYF
NA | TRBJ2-7 | TRBV5-1 | many | TGCGCCAGCAGCGGTTCAGGGGCCTACGAGCAGTACTTC | CASSGSGAYEQYF
TRBD2 | TRBJ2-1 | TRBV5-1 | many | TGCGCCAGCAGCCCGCTCCCGGGGGGGCAGAATGAGCAGTTCTTC | CASSPLPGGQNEQFF
NA | TRBJ2-7 | TRBV2 | many | TGTGCCAGCAGTGAATCGGCCTACGAGCAGTACTTC | CASSESAYEQYF
TRBD1 | TRBJ2-5 | TRBV30 | many | TGTGCCTGGAGCCAGGGGGCGCAAGAGACCCAGTACTTC | CAWSQGAQETQYF
NA | TRBJ2-1 | TRBV7-8 | many | TGTGCCAGCAGCCCCTGGGGAGGCTCCTACAATGAGCAGTTCTTC | CASSPWGGSYNEQFF
NA | TRBJ2-1 | TRBV15 | many | TGTGCCACCAGCAGAGAGATTCAGATTAACAATGAGCAGTTCTTC | CATSREIQINNEQFF
TRBD2 | TRBJ2-2 | TRBV20-1 | many | TGCAGTGCTAGAGGGACTAGCGGGGAATCCGGGGAGCTGTTTTTT | CSARGTSGESGELFF
NA | TRBJ2-5 | TRBV6-5 | many | TGTGCCAGCCTAGGGGTGGACGAGACCCAGTACTTC | CASLGVDETQYF
TRBD1 | TRBJ2-5 | TRBV4-3 | many | TGCGCCAGCAGCCAATATCGACAGGGGCTAGGAGAGACCCAGTACTTC | CASSQYRQGLGETQYF
NA | TRBJ1-1 | TRBV7-2 | NA | TGTGCCAGCAGCTTAGTAGGGAACACTGAAGCTTTCTTT | CASSLVGNTEAFF
NA | TRBJ1-2 | TRBV4-2 | medium-sized | TGTGCCAGCAGCCAAGAAGCAGGCTACACCTTC | CASSQEAGYTF
NA | TRBJ1-1 | TRBV29-1 | many | TGCAGCGTTGAGGGGAACCAGGGGACTGAAGCTTTCTTT | CSVEGNQGTEAFF
NA | TRBJ2-2 | TRBV5-1 | NA | TGCGCCAGCACCGGGGGAGCGCCGAACACCGGGGAGCTGTTTTTT | CASTGGAPNTGELFF
NA | TRBJ1-4 | TRBV5-8 | NA | TGTGCCAGCAGCTTGGGTGGCGGACGGAGGCTGTTTTTT | CASSLGGGRRLFF
TRBD1 | TRBJ2-2 | TRBV6-4 | many | TGTGCCAGCAGTGACGGACAGGGGGCCGGGGAGCTGTTTTTT | CASSDGQGAGELFF
NA | TRBJ2-5 | TRBV5-1 | many | TGCGCCAGCAGCTTGGGCGGCGACGGGGAGACCCAGTACTTC | CASSLGGDGETQYF
TRBD1 | TRBJ1-6 | TRBV20-1 | many | TGCAGTGCTAGTTCGGGACAGGGGGCTTCACCCCTCCACTTT | CSASSGQGASPLHF
NA | TRBJ2-5 | TRBV29-1 | few | TGCAGCGTTGAACATGGATTCCAAGAGACCCAGTACTTC | CSVEHGFQETQYF
NA | TRBJ1-1 | TRBV12-3/TRBV12-4 | many | TGTGCCAGCAGCCTGCGCCCAGCGAACACTGAAGCTTTCTTT | CASSLRPANTEAFF
NA | TRBJ1-6 | TRBV4-3 | many | TGCGCCAGCAGCCAAGATACCGCCTCCGGTGGGTCCTTTAATTCACCCCTCCACTTT | CASSQDTASGGSFNSPLHF
TRBD1 | TRBJ2-7 | TRBV10-3 | few | TGTGCCATCAGTGGGGGGCGGGACAGGGCGTCCGAGCAGTACTTC | CAISGGRDRASEQYF
TRBD2 | TRBJ2-1 | TRBV18 | NA | TGTGCCAGCTCCGGGGGGGCCCTCGATGACCAATTCTTC | CASSGGALDDQFF
NA | TRBJ2-7 | TRBV6-5 | many | TGTGCCAGCAGAACAAATCGGGGCGAGCAGTACTTC | CASRTNRGEQYF
NA | TRBJ2-4 | TRBV28 | NA | TGTGCCAGCAGTTTACCGGGAGCCAAAAACATTCAGTACTTC | CASSLPGAKNIQYF
NA | TRBJ2-4 | TRBV5-1 | NA | TGCGCCAGCAGCTTGGGAGGGTATGGGACCAAAAACATTCAGTACTTC | CASSLGGYGTKNIQYF
NA | TRBJ2-2 | TRBV12-3/TRBV12-4 | medium-sized | TGTGCCAGCACCCCCAACACCGGGGAGCTGTTTTTT | CASTPNTGELFF